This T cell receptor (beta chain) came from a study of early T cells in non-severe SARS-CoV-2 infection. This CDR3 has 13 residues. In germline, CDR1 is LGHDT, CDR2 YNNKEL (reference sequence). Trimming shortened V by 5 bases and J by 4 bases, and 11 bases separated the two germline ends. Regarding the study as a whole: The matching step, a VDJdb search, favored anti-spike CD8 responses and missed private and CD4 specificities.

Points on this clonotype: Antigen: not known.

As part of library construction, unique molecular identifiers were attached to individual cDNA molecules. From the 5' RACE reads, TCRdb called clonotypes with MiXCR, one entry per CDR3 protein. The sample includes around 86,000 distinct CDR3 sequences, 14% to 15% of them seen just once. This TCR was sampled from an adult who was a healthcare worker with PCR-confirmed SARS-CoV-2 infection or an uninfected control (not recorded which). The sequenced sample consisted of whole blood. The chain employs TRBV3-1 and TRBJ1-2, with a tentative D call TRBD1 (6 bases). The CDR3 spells CASSTQGTYGYTF. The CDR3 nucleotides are TGTGCCAGCAGCACACAGGGAACCTATGGCTACACCTTC.